The 5 T cell receptor beta chains listed next were all sequenced from one sample in a study of OX40 agonist ivuxolimab in advanced cancers. Clones were read by immunoSEQ multiplex PCR, and TCRdb kept only the in-frame ones, dropping some. The table includes fewer than 95,000 clones, 70% to 85% detected once. This material consisted of CD4+ or CD8+ T cells sorted from blood, taken in a trial of the OX40 agonist ivuxolimab. The receptors shown here come from an adult with an advanced solid tumor such as melanoma, head and neck, liver or kidney cancer.

This clone came up a few times. The chain joins TRBV19 to TRBJ1-1; D gene uncertain. This CDR3 is built from 15 residues. Trimming pared 4 bases from V and 6 bases from J, leaving 18 bases between. Germline V gives CDR1 LNHDA, CDR2 SQIVND (reference sequence). CDR3 sequence reads: CASSSGELGRAEAFF. CDR3 nucleotides: TGTGCCAGTAGTAGCGGAGAGCTAGGAAGGGCTGAAGCTTTCTTT.

This rearrangement joins TRBV2 to TRBJ2-1; TRBD1 agrees at 7 bases. The CDR3 covers 11 residues. V trimming: 6 bases; J trimming: 10 bases; junction bases outside the gene matches: 3. CDR1 is SNHLY, CDR2 FYNNEI, per germline. In DNA form, the CDR3 reads TGTGCCAGCAGGGGGACAGTAGAGCAGTTCTTC. It yields the protein CASRGTVEQFF.

CDR3 coding DNA: TGTGCCAGCAGCTTAGGGGATCAGCCCCAGCATTTT. The encoded protein is CASSLGDQPQHF. This chain links TRBV7-9 with TRBJ1-5; D not certain. The germline V and J ends were trimmed by 1 base and 5 bases, with 3 bases remaining between them. CDR3 size: 12 residues. CDR1 is SEHNR, CDR2 FQNEAQ, per germline (reference sequence).

The CDR3 protein is CSVAPAAGYEQYF. The CDR3 bases are TGCAGCGTTGCCCCTGCGGCGGGGTACGAGCAGTACTTC. This chain connects TRBV29-1 to TRBJ2-7, with D possibly matching TRBD2 (6 bases). V was cut by 4 bases and J by 4 bases, with 14 bases left in between. The germline gives CDR1 SQVTM, CDR2 ANQGSEA. This CDR3 spans 13 amino acids.

V is TRBV29-1 and J is TRBJ2-2; 8 bases agree with TRBD2. Germline CDR1 SQVTM, CDR2 ANQGSEA. CDR3 length: 13 amino acids. The CDR3 sequence is CTASGSNTGELFF. CDR3 DNA: TGCACCGCTAGCGGGTCGAACACCGGGGAGCTGTTTTTT.